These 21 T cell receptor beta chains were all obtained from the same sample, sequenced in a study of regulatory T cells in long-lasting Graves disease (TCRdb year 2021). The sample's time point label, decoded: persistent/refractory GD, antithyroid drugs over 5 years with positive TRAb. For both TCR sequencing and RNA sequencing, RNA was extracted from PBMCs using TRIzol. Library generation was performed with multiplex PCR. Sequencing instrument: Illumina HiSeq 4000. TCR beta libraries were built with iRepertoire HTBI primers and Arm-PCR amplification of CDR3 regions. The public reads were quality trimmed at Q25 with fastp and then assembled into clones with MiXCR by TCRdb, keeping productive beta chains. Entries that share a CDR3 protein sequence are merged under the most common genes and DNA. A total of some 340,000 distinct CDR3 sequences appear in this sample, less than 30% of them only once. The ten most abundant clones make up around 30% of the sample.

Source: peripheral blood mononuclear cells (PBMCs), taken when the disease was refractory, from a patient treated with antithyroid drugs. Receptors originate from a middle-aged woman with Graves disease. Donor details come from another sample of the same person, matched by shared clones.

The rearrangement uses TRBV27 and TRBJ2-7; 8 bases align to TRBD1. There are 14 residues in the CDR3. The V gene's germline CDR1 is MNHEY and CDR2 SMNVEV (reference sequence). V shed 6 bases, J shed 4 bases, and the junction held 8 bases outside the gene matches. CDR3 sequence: CASSKTGVNYEQYF. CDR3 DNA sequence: TGTGCCAGCAGCAAGACAGGGGTGAATTACGAGCAGTACTTC.

The CDR3 nucleotides read TGTGCCAGCAGTCTAAGGCCTACCGGGACAGTCCCCTACGAGCAGTACTTC. It translates to CASSLRPTGTVPYEQYF. The chain uses TRBV27 and TRBJ2-7; 7 nucleotides align to TRBD1. The CDR3 totals 17 residues. The V gene end was trimmed by 5 bases and the J gene end by 2 bases; junction bases not matched to a gene: 15. Germline lookup yields CDR1 MNHEY and CDR2 SMNVEV (reference sequence).

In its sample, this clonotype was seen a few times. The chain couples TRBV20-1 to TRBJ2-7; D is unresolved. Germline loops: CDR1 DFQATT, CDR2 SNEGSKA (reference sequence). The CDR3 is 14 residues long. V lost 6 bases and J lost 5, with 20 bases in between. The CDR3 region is CSASPPPLGDEQYF. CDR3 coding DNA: TGCAGTGCCAGCCCACCCCCCCTCGGCGACGAGCAGTACTTC.

The CDR3 DNA sequence: TGTGCCAGCAGGACAGGGCTTTCTAATGAAAAACTGTTTTTT. Translation gives CASRTGLSNEKLFF. The chain uses TRBV6-1 and TRBJ1-4; 7 bases are shared with TRBD1. This CDR3 is built from 14 residues. Germline trimming cut 6 bases from V and 3 bases from J; bases unmatched to any gene: 4. Germline loops: CDR1 MNHNS, CDR2 SASEGT.

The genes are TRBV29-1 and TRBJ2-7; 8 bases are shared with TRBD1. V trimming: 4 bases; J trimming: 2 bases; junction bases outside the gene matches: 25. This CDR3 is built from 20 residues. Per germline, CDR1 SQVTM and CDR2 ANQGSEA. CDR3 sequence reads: CSVAPRLFRVPGGRTYEQYF. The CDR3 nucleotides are TGCAGCGTTGCCCCCCGCCTCTTTCGAGTCCCAGGGGGCAGGACCTACGAGCAGTACTTC.

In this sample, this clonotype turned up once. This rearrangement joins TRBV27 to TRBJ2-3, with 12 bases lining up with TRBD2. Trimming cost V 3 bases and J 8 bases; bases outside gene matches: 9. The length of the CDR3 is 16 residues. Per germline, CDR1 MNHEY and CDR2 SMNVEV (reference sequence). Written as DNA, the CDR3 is TGTGCCAGCAGTTTCGCTAGCGGGAGGGTCCCTGGTACGCAGTATTTT. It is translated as CASSFASGRVPGTQYF.

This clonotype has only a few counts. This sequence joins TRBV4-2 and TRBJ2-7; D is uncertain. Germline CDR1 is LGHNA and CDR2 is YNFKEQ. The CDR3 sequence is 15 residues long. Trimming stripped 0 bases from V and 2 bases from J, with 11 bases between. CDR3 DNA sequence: TGTGCCAGCAGCCAAGACTTATCCCCGACCTACGAGCAGTACTTC. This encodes CASSQDLSPTYEQYF.

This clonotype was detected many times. Here the CDR3 reads CASSLRRDRSYEQYF. The CDR3 bases are TGTGCCAGCAGTTTGAGGCGGGATCGCTCCTACGAGCAGTACTTC. The gene calls are TRBV12-3 or TRBV12-4 and TRBJ2-7, with a possible D match to TRBD2 (6 bases). Between the trimmed V and J ends, which lost 3 bases and 0 bases, there was a span of 12 bases. CDR3 size: 15 residues.

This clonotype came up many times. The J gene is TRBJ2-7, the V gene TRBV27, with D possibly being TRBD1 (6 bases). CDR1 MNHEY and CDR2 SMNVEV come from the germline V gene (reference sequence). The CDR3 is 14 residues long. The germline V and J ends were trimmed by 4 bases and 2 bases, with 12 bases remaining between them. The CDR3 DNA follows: TGTGCCAGCAGTTACTCAGGGGACCCCTACGAGCAGTACTTC. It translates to CASSYSGDPYEQYF.

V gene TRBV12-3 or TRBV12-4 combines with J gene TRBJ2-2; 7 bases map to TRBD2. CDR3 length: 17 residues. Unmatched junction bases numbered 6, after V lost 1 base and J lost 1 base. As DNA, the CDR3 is TGTGCCAGCAGTTTAGAGAGGACTAGGGTGAACACCGGGGAGCTGTTTTTT. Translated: CASSLERTRVNTGELFF.

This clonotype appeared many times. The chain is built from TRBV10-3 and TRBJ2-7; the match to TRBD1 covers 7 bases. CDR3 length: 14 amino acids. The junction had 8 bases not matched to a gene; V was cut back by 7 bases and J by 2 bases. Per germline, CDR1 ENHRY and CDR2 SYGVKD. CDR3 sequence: CAITPGQRPYEQYF. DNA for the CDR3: TGTGCCATCACCCCGGGACAGCGACCCTACGAGCAGTACTTC.

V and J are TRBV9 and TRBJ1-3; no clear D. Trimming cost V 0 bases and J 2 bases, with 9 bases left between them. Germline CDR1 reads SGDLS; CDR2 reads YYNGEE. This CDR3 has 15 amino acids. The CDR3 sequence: CASSVVPEAGNTIYF. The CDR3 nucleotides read TGTGCCAGCAGCGTAGTTCCCGAGGCTGGAAACACCATATATTTT.

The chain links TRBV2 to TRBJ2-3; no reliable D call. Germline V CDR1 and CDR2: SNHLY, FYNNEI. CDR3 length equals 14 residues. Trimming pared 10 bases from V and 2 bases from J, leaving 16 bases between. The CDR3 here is CAIRTPPSTDTQYF. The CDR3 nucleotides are TGTGCCATACGGACCCCACCTTCCACAGATACGCAGTATTTT.

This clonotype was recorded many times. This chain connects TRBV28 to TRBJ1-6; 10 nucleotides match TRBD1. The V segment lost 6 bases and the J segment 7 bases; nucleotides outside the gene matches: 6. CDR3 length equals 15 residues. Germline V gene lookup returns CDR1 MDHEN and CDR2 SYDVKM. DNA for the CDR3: TGTGCCAGCAGAACGACAGGGGGCTTCAATTCACCCCTCCACTTT. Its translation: CASRTTGGFNSPLHF.

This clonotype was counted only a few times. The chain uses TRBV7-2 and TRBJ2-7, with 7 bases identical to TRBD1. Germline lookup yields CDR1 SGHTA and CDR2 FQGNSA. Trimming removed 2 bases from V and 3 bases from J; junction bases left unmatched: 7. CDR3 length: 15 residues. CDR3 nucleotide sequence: TGTGCCAGCAGCTTAACGGGACAGCTTTTCTACGAGCAGTACTTC. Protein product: CASSLTGQLFYEQYF.

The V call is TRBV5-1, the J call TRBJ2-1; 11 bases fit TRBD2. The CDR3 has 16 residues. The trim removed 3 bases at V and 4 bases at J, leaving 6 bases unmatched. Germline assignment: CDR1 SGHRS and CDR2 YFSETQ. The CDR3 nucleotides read TGCGCCAGCAGCTCGGCATGGACTAGCGGGTACAATGAGCAGTTCTTC. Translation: CASSSAWTSGYNEQFF.

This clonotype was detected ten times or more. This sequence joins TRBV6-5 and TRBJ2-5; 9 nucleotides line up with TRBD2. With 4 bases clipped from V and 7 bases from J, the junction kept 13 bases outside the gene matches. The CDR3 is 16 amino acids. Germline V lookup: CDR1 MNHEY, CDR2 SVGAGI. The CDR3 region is CASSLMAGGGPGTQYF. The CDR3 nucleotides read TGTGCCAGCAGTTTGATGGCGGGAGGGGGGCCTGGGACCCAGTACTTC.

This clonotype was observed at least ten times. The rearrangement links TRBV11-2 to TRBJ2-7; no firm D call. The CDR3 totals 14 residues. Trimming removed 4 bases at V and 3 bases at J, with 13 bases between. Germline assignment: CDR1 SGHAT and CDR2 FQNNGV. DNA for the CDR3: TGTGCCAGCAGCTCATTGGACGGATTCTACGAGCAGTACTTC. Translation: CASSSLDGFYEQYF.

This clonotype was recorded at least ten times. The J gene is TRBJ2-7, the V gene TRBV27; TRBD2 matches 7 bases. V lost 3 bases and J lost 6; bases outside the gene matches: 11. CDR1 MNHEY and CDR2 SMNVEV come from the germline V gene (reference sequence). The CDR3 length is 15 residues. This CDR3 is CASSFSSGALGEQYF. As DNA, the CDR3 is TGTGCCAGCAGTTTCTCCAGCGGGGCCCTCGGCGAGCAGTACTTC.

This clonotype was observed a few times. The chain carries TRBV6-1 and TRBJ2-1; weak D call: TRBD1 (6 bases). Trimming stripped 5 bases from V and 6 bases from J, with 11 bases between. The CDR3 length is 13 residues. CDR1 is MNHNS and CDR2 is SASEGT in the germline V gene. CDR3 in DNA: TGTGCCAGCAGTACAGGGACGTCCAATGAGCAGTTCTTC. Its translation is CASSTGTSNEQFF.

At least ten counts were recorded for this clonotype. The CDR3, as DNA: TGTGCCAGCAGTGAAAGGGGAGTGAATGAAAAACTGTTTTTT. As protein: CASSERGVNEKLFF. The chain employs TRBV2 and TRBJ1-4; TRBD1 might be the D (5 bases). Trimming took off 2 bases at V and 5 bases at J, with 9 bases between the two ends. The CDR3 loop spans 14 amino acids. Germline-derived CDR1 and CDR2 are SNHLY and FYNNEI.